What follows are 26 T cell receptor beta chains derived from one specimen sequenced in a study of Graves' ophthalmopathy and Graves' hyperthyroidism. Using RNA transcripts, the TCR beta CDR3 regions were amplified. HTBI primers were used in a first-round RT-PCR, which preceded a second-round multiplex PCR. TCRdb independently ran MiXCR on the multiplex PCR reads; one entry per CDR3 protein. The sample shows over a million distinct CDR3 sequences, about 36% of them seen only once. Source material: peripheral blood or thyroid tissue (not recorded which). These receptor sequences come from an adult man with Graves' hyperthyroidism.

At least ten counts were recorded for this clonotype. The rearrangement uses TRBV20-1 and TRBJ1-6, with unresolved D. CDR1 is DFQATT, CDR2 SNEGSKA, per germline (reference sequence). The length of the CDR3 is 15 residues. Trimming shortened V by 5 bases and J by 7 bases, and 18 bases separated the two germline ends. The chain's CDR3 is CSAPVSRFGNSPLHF. CDR3 DNA sequence: TGCAGTGCTCCCGTCTCTAGGTTCGGGAATTCACCCCTCCACTTT.

In regard to this clonotype: A much more abundant neighbour one base away suggests this may be a read error. The genes are TRBV20-1 and TRBJ2-7, with unresolved D. Looked up from germline, CDR1 is DFQATT and CDR2 is SNEGSKA (reference sequence). The CDR3 contains 16 residues. V dropped 0 bases and J dropped 0 bases, with 15 bases sitting between them. The CDR3 region has the DNA TGCAGTGCTAGAGATTGGAGTGCAACAAGCTCCTACGAGCAGTACTTC. It codes for CSARDWSATSSYEQYF.

As regards this clonotype: The junction differs from germline at one of its ends, possibly a read error. The chain has TRBV10-3 and TRBJ2-7; D call uncertain. Germline assignment: CDR1 ENHRY and CDR2 SYGVKD. This CDR3 is 17 amino acids long. DNA of the CDR3: TGTGCCAGCAGTTACTCGATGGACGCAACCAGCTCCTACGAGCAGTACTTC. It encodes CASSYSMDATSSYEQYF.

This clonotype was seen a handful of times. J is TRBJ2-7 and V is TRBV6-2 or TRBV6-3; a weak D match, TRBD2 (5 bases). Germline V gene sequence: CDR1 MNHEY, CDR2 SVGEGT. The CDR3 consists of 14 residues. The V end lost 6 bases, the J end lost 2 bases, and 14 bases lay between the germline ends. For the CDR3, the DNA is TGTGCCAGCAGCAGTAGCGAAAACCCCTACGAGCAGTACTTC. Translation gives CASSSSENPYEQYF.

The chain joins TRBV7-2 to TRBJ2-2; 12 bases are a match to TRBD2. The J segment lost 3 bases and the V segment lost 5 bases, leaving 13 bases of the junction unmatched. The CDR3 runs 19 residues. CDR1 SGHTA and CDR2 FQGNSA come from the germline V gene. The CDR3: CASSAIRNLAGGDTGELFF. The DNA for the CDR3 is TGTGCCAGCAGCGCGATACGAAATCTAGCGGGAGGGGACACCGGGGAGCTGTTTTTT.

This chain joins TRBV7-2 and TRBJ1-2; no clear D. This CDR3 has 14 amino acids. Germline CDR1 and CDR2: SGHTA and FQGNSA. Trimming left V 1 base short and J 12 bases short, with 18 bases between. The CDR3 nucleotides are TGTGCCAGCAGCTTAGGCCGGACGGGGAGAAGACACACCTTC. This translates into CASSLGRTGRRHTF.

This clonotype was detected a few times. The CDR3 loop is CVGGARNYGYTF. CDR3 bases: TGTGTCGGAGGGGCTCGGAACTATGGCTACACCTTC. The gene calls are TRBV7-2 and TRBJ1-2; D may be TRBD1 (5 bases). This CDR3 has 12 residues. CDR1 is SGHTA and CDR2 is FQGNSA in the germline V gene.

This clonotype was counted many times. The rearrangement joins TRBV10-3 to TRBJ1-5, with a weak D call TRBD1 (6 bases). Germline V gene data show CDR1 as ENHRY and CDR2 as SYGVKD. The CDR3 sequence is 17 residues long. V gave up 0 bases and J gave up 1 base, with 13 bases separating them. The CDR3 DNA reads as TGTGCCATCAGTGAGTCGGGGGGGCAGTTGAGCAATCAGCCCCAGCATTTT. This translates into CAISESGGQLSNQPQHF.

This chain links TRBV10-2 with TRBJ1-6; the D is unclear. The CDR3 loop spans 13 amino acids. In germline, CDR1 is WSHSY, CDR2 SAAADI. V was pared by 6 bases and J by 7 bases, with 10 bases between. This CDR3 is CASSSPENSPLHF. The CDR3 bases are TGCGCCAGCAGCAGCCCCGAAAATTCACCCCTCCACTTT.

This clonotype was detected a few times. This chain uses TRBV18 with TRBJ1-1, with a tentative D call TRBD1 (6 bases). The germline V gene encodes CDR1 KGHSH and CDR2 LQKENI. The V end lost 0 bases, the J end lost 0 bases, and 8 bases lay between the germline ends. This CDR3 has 15 amino acids. CDR3 in amino acids: CASSPPGALNTEAFF. CDR3 coding DNA: TGTGCCAGCTCACCACCGGGGGCTCTGAACACTGAAGCTTTCTTT.

Comments on this clonotype: A junction end diverges from the germline sequence, so it may reflect a read error. The CDR3 region is CAISESSDRRPSF. Here the CDR3 DNA reads TGTGCCATCAGTGAGTCCAGCGACAGGCGCCCGTCCTTT. The J gene is TRBJ1-1, the V gene TRBV10-3; TRBD1 is a possible D gene (6 bases). Per the germline V gene, CDR1 is ENHRY and CDR2 is SYGVKD. CDR3 length: 13 amino acids.

This clonotype was observed a few times. J is TRBJ2-7 and V is TRBV30, with D possibly being TRBD2 (5 bases). The CDR3 covers 13 residues. Germline CDR1 GTSNPN, CDR2 SVGIG (reference sequence). V dropped 0 bases and J dropped 4 bases, with 10 bases sitting between them. The CDR3 region is CAWSVQRVYEQYF. The DNA of the CDR3 is TGTGCCTGGAGTGTACAGAGGGTTTACGAGCAGTACTTC.

This clonotype appeared many times. The junction shows a germline mismatch at one end, possibly a read error. V gene TRBV10-2 combines with J gene TRBJ1-6; no definite D call. Per the germline V gene, CDR1 is WSHSY and CDR2 is SAAADI. CDR3 length: 12 residues. The CDR3 DNA follows: TGTGCCAGCAGTGAACCCAATTCACCCCTCCACTTT. Its protein is CASSEPNSPLHF.

Ten or more counts support this clonotype. The chain is built from TRBV7-8 and TRBJ1-1; tentative D call: TRBD1 (5 bases). Trimming shortened V by 3 bases and J by 10 bases, and 12 bases separated the two germline ends. This CDR3 has 12 amino acids. The germline CDR1 and CDR2 sequences are SGHVS and FQNEAQ. CDR3 nucleotides: TGTGCCAGCAGCTTTCACCATGGGGGAGCTTTCTTT. Translation: CASSFHHGGAFF.

This chain joins TRBV7-9 and TRBJ1-2, with D tentatively TRBD1 (5 bases). CDR1 and CDR2 (germline): SEHNR, FQNEAQ (reference sequence). Trimming shortened V by 5 bases and J by 5 bases, and 15 bases separated the two germline ends. The CDR3 length is 14 residues. The CDR3 DNA reads TGTGCCAGCAGCAAAGAGACAGAGAGATATGGCTACACCTTC. It encodes CASSKETERYGYTF.

V is TRBV9 and J is TRBJ2-7, with 7 bases aligning to TRBD1. V shed 0 bases, J shed 4 bases, and the junction held 10 bases outside the gene matches. The CDR3 is 16 amino acids. The germline V gene has CDR1 SGDLS and CDR2 YYNGEE. The CDR3, as DNA: TGTGCCAGCAGCGTAGGGGTACAGGGGCCGTCTTACGAGCAGTACTTC. Protein sequence: CASSVGVQGPSYEQYF.

This chain joins TRBV12-5 and TRBJ2-2; TRBD2 aligns across 8 bases. Germline trimming cut 0 bases from V and 2 bases from J; bases unmatched to any gene: 11. This CDR3 is 19 amino acids long. The germline CDR1 and CDR2 sequences are LGHNT and FRNRAP. The CDR3 DNA is TGTGCTAGTGGTTTGGTACTTGGTAGCGGGGCCCTTAACACCGGGGAGCTGTTTTTT. Its translation is CASGLVLGSGALNTGELFF.

The chain links TRBV30 to TRBJ1-5; weak D call: TRBD1 (5 bases). Germline V gene data show CDR1 as GTSNPN and CDR2 as SVGIG (reference sequence). This CDR3 contains 13 residues. V shed 0 bases and J shed 3 bases, with 6 bases lying between them. DNA for the CDR3: TGTGCCTGGAGTGTAGGGGACAATCAGCCCCAGCATTTT. It encodes CAWSVGDNQPQHF.

This clonotype has just a few counts. This chain joins TRBV11-1 and TRBJ2-7; TRBD1 is a possible D gene (5 bases). Germline assignment: CDR1 SGHAT and CDR2 FQDESV (reference sequence). This CDR3 has 13 amino acids. Trimming left V 5 bases short and J 5 bases short, with 13 bases between. As DNA, the CDR3 is TGTGCCAGCAGCCCCTATGGGGCCCACGAGCAGTACTTC. Protein product: CASSPYGAHEQYF. The full variable domain, completed using reference TRBV11-1 and TRBJ2-7, is EAEVAQSPRYKITEKSQAVAFWCDPISGHATLYWYRQILGQGPELLVQFQDESVVDDSQLPKDRFSAERLKGVDSTLKIQPAELGDSAMYLCASSPYGAHEQYFGPGTRLTVT.

This chain uses TRBV12-3 or TRBV12-4 with TRBJ1-3; TRBD1 might be the D (5 bases). The CDR3 has 15 residues. Trimming shortened V by 7 bases and J by 0 bases, and 13 bases separated the two germline ends. CDR3 in amino acids: CASTQGVSSGNTIYF. The CDR3 DNA is TGTGCCAGCACCCAGGGCGTGAGCTCTGGAAACACCATATATTTT.

This clonotype was seen ten or more times. V is TRBV19 and J is TRBJ2-5; D ambiguous. Per germline, CDR1 LNHDA and CDR2 SQIVND (reference sequence). Trimming left V 4 bases short and J 3 bases short, with 9 bases between. The CDR3 spans 13 residues. The CDR3 loop is CASSTVGKETQYF. For the CDR3, the DNA is TGTGCCAGTAGTACGGTGGGGAAAGAGACCCAGTACTTC.

This chain connects TRBV29-1 to TRBJ1-5; no clear D. The length of the CDR3 is 12 residues. Trimming took 4 bases from V and 3 from J, leaving 7 bases between them. Per germline, CDR1 SQVTM and CDR2 ANQGSEA. CDR3 residues: CSVGTPNQPQHF. The CDR3 DNA reads as TGCAGCGTTGGGACGCCCAATCAGCCCCAGCATTTT.

This clonotype was counted between two and nine times. The chain links TRBV7-9 to TRBJ2-5; the match to TRBD2 covers 9 bases. V lost 5 bases to trimming and J lost 7 bases; unmatched junction nucleotides: 8. Per germline, CDR1 SEHNR and CDR2 FQNEAQ (reference sequence). The CDR3 has 14 residues. Here the CDR3 reads CASSRLAVERTQYF. CDR3 coding DNA: TGTGCCAGCAGCCGACTAGCGGTCGAAAGGACCCAGTACTTC.

The chain couples TRBV24-1 to TRBJ2-7, with D tentatively TRBD1 (5 bases). Germline lookup yields CDR1 KGHDR and CDR2 SFDVKD. This CDR3 is 11 amino acids long. CDR3 in amino acids: CDSGQGYEQYF. CDR3 sequence (DNA): TGTGACTCCGGGCAGGGTTACGAGCAGTACTTC.

This clonotype turned up a few times. The chain recombines TRBV4-1 with TRBJ2-7; maybe TRBD2 (6 bases). The V gene lost 2 bases and the J gene lost 4 bases, with 15 bases spanning the gap. CDR1 is MGHRA, CDR2 YSYEKL, per germline. The CDR3 covers 15 residues. The CDR3 spells CASSQLGTRLYEQYF. The CDR3 nucleotides read TGCGCCAGCAGCCAACTGGGGACTCGACTTTACGAGCAGTACTTC.

The chain combines TRBV10-2 with TRBJ1-6; the D is unclear. The V end was cut by 4 bases, the J end by 10 bases, with 17 bases between. The length of the CDR3 is 15 residues. Looked up from germline, CDR1 is WSHSY and CDR2 is SAAADI. The CDR3 here is CASSVGAAAKSPLHF. The CDR3 nucleotides read TGCGCCAGCAGTGTGGGCGCGGCCGCTAAATCACCCCTCCACTTT.